This TCR beta chain comes out of a study of blood T cell repertoires in COVID-19. The CDR3 runs to 17 residues. From germline, CDR1 is SGHTS and CDR2 YDEGEE. V was clipped by 4 bases and J by 4 bases; unmatched bases: 13. Using immunoSEQ multiplex PCR, the repertoire was profiled, and TCRdb retains in-frame clones only, with some absent. Of about 290,000 clones in the sample, roughly 90% were seen once. The source of this sequence is a woman in her twenties or thirties with COVID-19, enrolled during active disease. Sequencing input: peripheral blood. V gene TRBV5-8 combines with J gene TRBJ2-2; 7 bases are shared with TRBD2. DNA for the CDR3: TGTGCCAGCAGCCTAACCGCCTTAGCGGGTTTCACCGGGGAGCTGTTTTTT. Amino acids: CASSLTALAGFTGELFF.